This TCR beta chain originates from a study of response to subunit inactivated influenza vaccine. General study results and limits: The authors suggested that every seasonal influenza vaccination recruits few new T cells.

Worth noting for this clonotype: The antigen is undetermined. Relative to the germline gene, one junction end is altered; a read error may explain this.

Germline lookup yields CDR1 LNHDA and CDR2 SQIVND (reference sequence). This CDR3 has 18 residues. One entry per CDR3 protein, called by TCRdb with MiXCR from the RT-PCR reads. The table lists 650,000 to 800,000 distinct CDR3 sequences, about 15% of them singletons. The receptor comes from a man aged 50 to 60 who received an inactivated influenza vaccine. The source was PBMCs from blood, collected 14 to 15 days before vaccination. V is TRBV19 and J is TRBJ2-5; 7 bases fit TRBD1. CDR3 in amino acids: CTSSRNRRTTGLQETQYF. DNA of the CDR3: TGTACCAGTAGTCGAAACCGACGGACGACAGGGTTACAAGAGACCCAGTACTTC.